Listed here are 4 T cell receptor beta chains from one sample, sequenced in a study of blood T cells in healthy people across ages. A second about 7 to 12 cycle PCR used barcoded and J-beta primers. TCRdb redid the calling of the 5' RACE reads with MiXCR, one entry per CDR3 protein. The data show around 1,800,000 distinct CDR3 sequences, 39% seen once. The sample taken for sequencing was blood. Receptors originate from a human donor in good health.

The CDR3 DNA is TGTGCCAGCAGCTCCGGGACAGCCTCTAATTCACCCCTCCACTTT. This sequence encodes CASSSGTASNSPLHF. V usage is TRBV7-3 and J usage is TRBJ1-6, with TRBD1 matching over 7 bases. The CDR3 consists of 15 residues. Germline V lookup: CDR1 SGHTA, CDR2 FQGTGA. V lost 4 bases and J lost 6; bases outside the gene matches: 6.

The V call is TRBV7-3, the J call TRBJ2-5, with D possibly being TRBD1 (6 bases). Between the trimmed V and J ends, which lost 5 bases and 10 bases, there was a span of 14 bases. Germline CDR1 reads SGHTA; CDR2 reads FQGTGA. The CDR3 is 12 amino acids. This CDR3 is CASSGNDRFQYF. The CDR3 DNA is TGTGCCAGCAGCGGCAACGACAGGTTCCAGTACTTC.

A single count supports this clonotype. The CDR3 nucleotides read TGTGCCACCAGCAGAAGCCCAGGGACTAGAATCTACAATGAGCAGTTCTTC. Translated: CATSRSPGTRIYNEQFF. The chain recombines TRBV15 with TRBJ2-1; 8 nucleotides align to TRBD2. The germline V gene has CDR1 LNHNV and CDR2 YYDKDF (reference sequence). The trim removed 2 bases at V and 3 bases at J, leaving 9 bases unmatched. The CDR3 spans 17 residues.

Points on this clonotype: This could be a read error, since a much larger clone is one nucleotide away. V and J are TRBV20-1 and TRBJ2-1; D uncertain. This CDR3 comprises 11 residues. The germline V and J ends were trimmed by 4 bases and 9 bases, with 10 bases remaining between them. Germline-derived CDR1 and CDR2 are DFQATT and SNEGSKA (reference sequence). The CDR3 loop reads CSAIGHSEQFF. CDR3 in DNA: TGCAGTGCTATCGGGCACAGTGAGCAGTTCTTC.